The entry below gives a single T cell receptor (beta chain) sequence along with its context. This table comes from immunoSEQ multiplex PCR, and its TCRdb copy is limited to in-frame clones, with some not included. The data contain approximately 79,000 clones, around 90% of them singletons. The source of the sample is a study of PD-L1 blockade in urothelial cancer. The V and J ends lost 0 bases and 5 bases respectively, with 8 bases between them. Germline-derived CDR1 and CDR2 are GTSNPN and SVGIG (reference sequence). The CDR3 sequence is 13 residues long. Time point: peripheral blood 6 weeks after treatment start.

The clonotype originates from a woman of 80 years or more with urothelial cancer. Sample: PBMCs, taken around atezolizumab (anti-PD-L1) treatment. The chain has TRBV30 and TRBJ1-5; perhaps TRBD1 as D (6 bases). CDR3 sequence: CAWSVGGDQPQHF. The DNA of the CDR3 is TGTGCCTGGAGTGTAGGGGGAGATCAGCCCCAGCATTTT.